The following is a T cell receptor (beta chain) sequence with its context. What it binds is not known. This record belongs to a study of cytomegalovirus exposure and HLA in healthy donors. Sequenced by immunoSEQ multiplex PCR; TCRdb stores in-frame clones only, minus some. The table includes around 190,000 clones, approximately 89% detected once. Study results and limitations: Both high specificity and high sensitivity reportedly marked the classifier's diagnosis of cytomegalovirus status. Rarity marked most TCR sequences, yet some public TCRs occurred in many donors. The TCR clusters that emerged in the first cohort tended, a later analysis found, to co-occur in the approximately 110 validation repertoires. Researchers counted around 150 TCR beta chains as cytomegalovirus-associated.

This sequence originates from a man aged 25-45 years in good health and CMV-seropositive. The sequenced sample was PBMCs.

CDR3 residues: CASSPLAGGTGEQYF. The CDR3 coding sequence is TGTGCCAGCAGCCCCCTGGCGGGAGGGACCGGCGAGCAGTACTTC. V and J are TRBV2 and TRBJ2-7, with TRBD2 matching over 9 bases. This CDR3 has 15 residues. Per germline, CDR1 SNHLY and CDR2 FYNNEI. V lost 6 bases, J lost 6 bases, and 12 bases stayed unmatched.